This TCR beta chain derives from a study of shared clonotypes between healthy human individuals. The overall study: The people who gave samples were two women and three men aged 18 to 49.

There were no recent acute infections or vaccinations among the donors, who were healthy HIV-negative adults. The donors were all Caucasian adults (living in Nashville, Tennessee). V was clipped by 2 bases and J by 7 bases; unmatched bases: 7. CDR3 length equals 15 residues. Germline V gene data show CDR1 as SGHRS and CDR2 as YFSETQ. Note on this clone: As yet, its antigen is unknown.

The method was immunoSEQ multiplex PCR; TCRdb's version includes in-frame clones alone and lacks a portion of them. The table has approximately 470,000 clones, approximately 78% seen once; the top ten hold 12%. Study conclusions and caveats: Blood alone was sampled, and tissue repertoires likely differ.

V gene TRBV5-1 combines with J gene TRBJ2-1; 9 bases are shared with TRBD2. This clonotype originated in a woman aged 40 to 50 in good health. Some clones in this sample may be carry-over from other donors' samples. Specimen: PBMCs. CDR3 amino acids: CASSFIAGVVNEQFF. CDR3 sequence (DNA): TGCGCCAGCAGCTTTATAGCGGGAGTAGTAAATGAGCAGTTCTTC.